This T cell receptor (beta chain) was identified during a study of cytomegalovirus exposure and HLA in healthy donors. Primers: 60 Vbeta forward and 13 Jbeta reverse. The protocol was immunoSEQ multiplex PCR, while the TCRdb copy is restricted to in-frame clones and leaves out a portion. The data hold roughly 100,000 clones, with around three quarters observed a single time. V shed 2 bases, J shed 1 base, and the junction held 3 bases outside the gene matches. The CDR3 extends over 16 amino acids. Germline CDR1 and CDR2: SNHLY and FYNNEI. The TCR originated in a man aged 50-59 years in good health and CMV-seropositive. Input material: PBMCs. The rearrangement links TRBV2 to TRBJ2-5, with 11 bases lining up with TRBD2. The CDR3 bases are TGTGCCAGCAGTGAAATTAGCGGGGGGGTCCAAGAGACCCAGTACTTC. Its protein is CASSEISGGVQETQYF.